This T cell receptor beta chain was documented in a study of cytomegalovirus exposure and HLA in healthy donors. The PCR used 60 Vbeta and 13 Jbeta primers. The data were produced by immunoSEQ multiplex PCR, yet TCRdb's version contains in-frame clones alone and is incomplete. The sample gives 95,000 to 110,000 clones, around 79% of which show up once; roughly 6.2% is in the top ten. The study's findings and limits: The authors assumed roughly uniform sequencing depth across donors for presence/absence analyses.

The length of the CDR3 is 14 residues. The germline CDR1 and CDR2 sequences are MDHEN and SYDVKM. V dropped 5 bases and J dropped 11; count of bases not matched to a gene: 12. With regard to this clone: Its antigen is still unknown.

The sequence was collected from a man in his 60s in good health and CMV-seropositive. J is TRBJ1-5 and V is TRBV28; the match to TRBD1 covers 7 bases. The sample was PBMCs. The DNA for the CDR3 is TGTGCCAGCAGTCGTCGACAGGGAAAAAAGTCCCAGCATTTT. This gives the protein CASSRRQGKKSQHF. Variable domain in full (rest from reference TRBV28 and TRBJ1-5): DVKVTQSSRYLVKRTGEKVFLECVQDMDHENMFWYRQDPGLGLRLIYFSYDVKMKEKGDIPEGYSVSREKKERFSLILESASTNQTSMYLCASSRRQGKKSQHFGDGTRLSIL.